Below, 25 T cell receptor beta chains from the same sample are listed, as sequenced in a study of blood T cell repertoires in COVID-19 (dated by TCRdb to the early 2020s). Receptor amplification or capture employed the immunoSEQ multiplex PCR assay. The source is immuneACCESS, and TCRdb retained only in-frame sequences with V and J called. Part of the clones is not carried over; for the studies checked, unresolved V genes explain less than half of this, and the remainder is unexplained. Recorded for this sample are roughly 100,000 clones; 80% to 95% of them occurred a single time. The top ten constitute less than 2% of the sample. Sequencing was performed on peripheral blood. These receptors came from a woman aged 45-60 years with COVID-19, enrolled during active disease.

The chain is built from TRBV11-2 and TRBJ2-3; TRBD2 aligns across 10 bases. Germline assignment: CDR1 SGHAT and CDR2 FQNNGV. The trim removed 6 bases at V and 4 bases at J, leaving 10 bases unmatched. The CDR3 sequence is 16 residues long. In nucleotides, the CDR3 is TGTGCCAGCAGTATCGCCGGGACTAGCGTCGCAGATACGCAGTATTTT. As protein: CASSIAGTSVADTQYF.

This chain uses TRBV5-6 with TRBJ2-1; 7 bases are a match to TRBD2. The CDR3 extends over 15 amino acids. Per germline, CDR1 SGHDT and CDR2 YYEEEE. With V trimmed by 1 base and J by 3 bases, 4 bases remained unmatched. CDR3 in DNA: TGTGCCAGCAGCTTGTTCGGGGGGTTCTACAATGAGCAGTTCTTC. This gives the protein CASSLFGGFYNEQFF.

This clone was seen more than once but under ten times. The J gene is TRBJ1-5, the V gene TRBV3-1 (or the pseudogene TRBV3-2), with TRBD1 as a possible D gene (5 bases). CDR3 length equals 15 residues. Between the trimmed V and J ends, which lost 4 bases and 0 bases, there was a span of 10 bases. Germline V CDR1 and CDR2: LGHDT, YNNKEL (reference sequence). The chain's CDR3 is CASSLTESSNQPQHF. The CDR3 region has the DNA TGTGCCAGCAGCCTGACAGAATCTAGCAATCAGCCCCAGCATTTT.

The table lists this clone with a few counts. The genes are TRBV7-9 and TRBJ2-7, with 7 bases lining up with TRBD1. Trimming took 3 bases from V and 0 from J; bases not matched to a gene: 11. Per germline, CDR1 SEHNR and CDR2 FQNEAQ (reference sequence). CDR3 size: 17 residues. CDR3 residues: CASSFPPGGRSSYEQYF. DNA of the CDR3: TGTGCCAGCAGCTTTCCCCCAGGGGGTAGAAGCTCCTACGAGCAGTACTTC.

The V and J genes are TRBV4-1 and TRBJ1-6, with a possible D match to TRBD1 (6 bases). CDR3 length: 15 residues. Trimming cost V 4 bases and J 1 base, with 8 bases left between them. Germline CDR1 reads MGHRA; CDR2 reads YSYEKL. As DNA, the CDR3 is TGCGCCAGCAGCCCCGGACAGTCCTATAATTCACCCCTCCACTTT. Protein product: CASSPGQSYNSPLHF.

V is TRBV19 and J is TRBJ1-6; TRBD1 might be the D (5 bases). Germline CDR1 is LNHDA and CDR2 is SQIVND (reference sequence). The V gene lost 8 bases and the J gene lost 10 bases, with 12 bases spanning the gap. This CDR3 has 12 amino acids. The CDR3 bases are TGTGCCAGTGGGGAGGGGAGCTCACCCCTCCACTTT. It yields the protein CASGEGSSPLHF.

J is TRBJ1-2 and V is TRBV7-9; maybe TRBD1 (6 bases). V shed 3 bases and J shed 5 bases, with 13 bases lying between them. The CDR3 has 14 residues. CDR1 is SEHNR and CDR2 is FQNEAQ in the germline V gene (reference sequence). The DNA for the CDR3 is TGTGCCAGCAGCTTGGGGGCAGAAAGATATGGCTACACCTTC. Encoded protein: CASSLGAERYGYTF.

The rearrangement uses TRBV29-1 and TRBJ2-5; 10 nucleotides line up with TRBD1. Germline assignment: CDR1 SQVTM and CDR2 ANQGSEA. This CDR3 comprises 13 residues. Trimming took 5 bases from V and 7 from J; bases not matched to a gene: 7. The DNA for the CDR3 is TGCAGCGTTTCTCCGGGACAGGGGAGGACCCAGTACTTC. It encodes CSVSPGQGRTQYF. Full variable domain (outside the CDR3, taken from reference TRBV29-1 and TRBJ2-5): SAVISQKPSRDICQRGTSLTIQCQVDSQVTMMFWYRQQPGQSLTLIATANQGSEATYESGFVIDKFPISRPNLTFSTLTVSNMSPEDSSIYLCSVSPGQGRTQYFGPGTRLLVL.

The genes are TRBV7-2 and TRBJ1-6, with D possibly TRBD1 on 6 matching bases. The CDR3 totals 16 residues. V was trimmed by 1 base and J by 6 bases, leaving 13 bases between them. Germline assignment: CDR1 SGHTA and CDR2 FQGNSA. The CDR3 DNA reads as TGTACCAGCAGCTTAGGGTTCGGACAGTCTAATTCACCCCTCCACTTT. It codes for CTSSLGFGQSNSPLHF.

J is TRBJ1-1 and V is TRBV5-1, with unresolved D. The CDR3 length is 13 residues. Germline V gives CDR1 SGHRS, CDR2 YFSETQ. The V gene lost 4 bases and the J gene lost 1 base, with 8 bases spanning the gap. Written as DNA, the CDR3 is TGCGCCAGCAGCGGCCCCGCGAACACTGAAGCTTTCTTT. This translates into CASSGPANTEAFF.

This chain's CDR3 is CSVSDRGAGNTIYF. DNA for the CDR3: TGCAGCGTTTCCGACAGGGGGGCTGGAAACACCATATATTTT. The genes are TRBV29-1 and TRBJ1-3, with TRBD1 matching over 9 bases. J gave up 2 bases and V 5 bases, and 4 bases lay outside the gene matches. CDR1 and CDR2 (germline): SQVTM, ANQGSEA. This CDR3 is built from 14 residues.

The genes are TRBV10-1 and TRBJ1-5, with no clear D. This CDR3 comprises 13 residues. CDR1 is WNHNN, CDR2 SYGVQD, per germline (reference sequence). V lost 2 bases to trimming and J lost 5 bases, with 7 bases between them. As DNA, the CDR3 is TGCGCCAGCAGTGAGGGCAGTCATCAGCCCCAGCATTTT. Protein product: CASSEGSHQPQHF.

This clone was detected only once. The V and J genes are TRBV28 and TRBJ2-7; 9 nucleotides line up with TRBD1. This CDR3 contains 15 residues. Trimming removed 6 bases from V and 0 bases from J; junction bases left unmatched: 6. Germline lookup yields CDR1 MDHEN and CDR2 SYDVKM. The CDR3 sequence: CASSLGQGSSYEQYV. Written as DNA, the CDR3 is TGTGCCAGCAGCCTGGGACAGGGAAGCTCCTACGAGCAGTACGTC.

In nucleotides, the CDR3 is TGTGCCAGCAGTTACGTAGGGGGGGCTGAAGCTTTCTTT. Protein: CASSYVGGAEAFF. V gene TRBV11-2 combines with J gene TRBJ1-1; D possibly corresponds to TRBD1 (6 bases). Trimming took off 6 bases at V and 6 bases at J, with 14 bases between the two ends. The CDR3 is 13 amino acids. The germline V gene has CDR1 SGHAT and CDR2 FQNNGV.

The chain is built from TRBV27 and TRBJ2-5, with TRBD2 identical over 16 bases. Germline loops: CDR1 MNHEY, CDR2 SMNVEV (reference sequence). V gave up 4 bases and J gave up 2 bases; unmatched junction bases: 4. The CDR3 has 17 amino acids. This CDR3 reads CASSSRGLAGGQETQYF. CDR3 DNA sequence: TGTGCCAGCAGTTCCCGGGGACTAGCGGGGGGGCAAGAGACCCAGTACTTC.

This clone was observed a handful of times. This chain joins TRBV4-3 and TRBJ1-2, with TRBD1 as a possible D gene (6 bases). The V gene lost 3 bases and the J gene lost 0 bases, with 14 bases spanning the gap. Germline-derived CDR1 and CDR2 are LGHNA and YSLEER. CDR3 length: 16 residues. CDR3 coding DNA: TGCGCCAGCAGCCAGTTTTGGGGGGGCTCTAACTATGGCTACACCTTC. This translates into CASSQFWGGSNYGYTF.

The CDR3 loop is CASSRTSVMNEQFF. The CDR3 bases are TGTGCCAGCAGTCGGACTAGCGTTATGAATGAGCAGTTCTTC. The chain joins TRBV11-3 to TRBJ2-1, with TRBD2 matching over 9 bases. The V gene end was trimmed by 6 bases and the J gene end by 7 bases; junction bases not matched to a gene: 7. CDR3 size: 14 residues. The germline CDR1 and CDR2 sequences are SGHNT and YENEEA.

The chain is built from TRBV2 and TRBJ2-6, with TRBD1 identical over 8 bases. The CDR3 runs to 19 residues. V lost 2 bases, J lost 4 bases, and 13 bases stayed unmatched. Germline lookup yields CDR1 SNHLY and CDR2 FYNNEI. The CDR3: CASSESTVDRARGANVLTF. The CDR3 bases are TGTGCCAGCAGTGAATCGACTGTGGACAGGGCAAGAGGGGCCAACGTCCTGACTTTC.

The rearrangement uses TRBV20-1 and TRBJ2-7; D is perhaps TRBD1 (6 bases). The CDR3 sequence is 11 residues long. V lost 5 bases to trimming and J lost 6 bases, with 11 bases between them. Per the germline V gene, CDR1 is DFQATT and CDR2 is SNEGSKA (reference sequence). CDR3 nucleotides: TGCAGTGCTCAACAGGGCCCCGAGCAGTACGTC. It yields the protein CSAQQGPEQYV.

The V call is TRBV29-1, the J call TRBJ1-2; no firm D call. Per germline, CDR1 SQVTM and CDR2 ANQGSEA. Between the trimmed V and J ends, which lost 3 bases and 4 bases, there was a span of 9 bases. CDR3 length: 12 amino acids. The CDR3 loop reads CSVESGGYGYTF. The DNA of the CDR3 is TGCAGCGTTGAGTCAGGAGGCTATGGCTACACCTTC.

This clone was seen more than once but under ten times. The gene calls are TRBV11-2 and TRBJ1-6, with D tentatively TRBD1 (6 bases). Trimming took 4 bases from V and 3 from J, leaving 13 bases between them. The CDR3 extends over 16 amino acids. Germline V gene data show CDR1 as SGHAT and CDR2 as FQNNGV. CDR3 loop: CASSSLGGSYNSPLHF. The CDR3 nucleotides are TGTGCCAGCAGCTCCCTAGGGGGTAGCTATAATTCACCCCTCCACTTT.

The chain employs TRBV7-9 and TRBJ2-2; 9 nucleotides agree with TRBD1. The CDR3 is 15 residues long. CDR1 is SEHNR, CDR2 FQNEAQ, per germline (reference sequence). The V segment lost 4 bases and the J segment 4 bases; nucleotides outside the gene matches: 4. The CDR3 here is CASSSDRGVTGELFF. For the CDR3, the DNA is TGTGCCAGCAGCTCGGACAGGGGTGTCACCGGGGAGCTGTTTTTT.

This rearrangement joins TRBV24-1 to TRBJ1-4; TRBD1 might be the D (6 bases). CDR3 length: 15 residues. In germline, CDR1 is KGHDR, CDR2 SFDVKD. Trimming left V 4 bases short and J 7 bases short, with 15 bases between. For the CDR3, the DNA is TGTGCCACCAGTGACCCTACAGGGATAGGTGAAAAACTGTTTTTT. This encodes CATSDPTGIGEKLFF.

The rearrangement links TRBV13 to TRBJ1-1; 9 bases match TRBD1. Trimming at V came to 2 bases and at J to 4 bases, leaving 14 bases not matched to a gene. This CDR3 contains 18 residues. The germline CDR1 and CDR2 sequences are PRHDT and FYEKMQ (reference sequence). The CDR3 DNA sequence: TGTGCCAGCAGCTTATCCACCGGGACAGGGAAGGTAGGCACTGAAGCTTTCTTT. Residues: CASSLSTGTGKVGTEAFF.

The rearrangement joins TRBV7-9 to TRBJ1-1, with 11 bases lining up with TRBD1. J was trimmed by 5 bases and V by 1 base; bases with no gene match: 6. The V gene's germline CDR1 is SEHNR and CDR2 FQNEAQ (reference sequence). CDR3 size: 16 residues. CDR3 nucleotides: TGTGCCAGCAGCTTAGGAGGGACAGGGGGAAGAACTGAAGCTTTCTTT. Translation: CASSLGGTGGRTEAFF. The variable domain in full, completed from reference TRBV7-9 and TRBJ1-1, reads DTGVSQNPRHKITKRGQNVTFRCDPISEHNRLYWYRQTLGQGPEFLTYFQNEAQLEKSRLLSDRFSAERPKGSFSTLEIQRTEQGDSAMYLCASSLGGTGGRTEAFFGQGTRLTVV.